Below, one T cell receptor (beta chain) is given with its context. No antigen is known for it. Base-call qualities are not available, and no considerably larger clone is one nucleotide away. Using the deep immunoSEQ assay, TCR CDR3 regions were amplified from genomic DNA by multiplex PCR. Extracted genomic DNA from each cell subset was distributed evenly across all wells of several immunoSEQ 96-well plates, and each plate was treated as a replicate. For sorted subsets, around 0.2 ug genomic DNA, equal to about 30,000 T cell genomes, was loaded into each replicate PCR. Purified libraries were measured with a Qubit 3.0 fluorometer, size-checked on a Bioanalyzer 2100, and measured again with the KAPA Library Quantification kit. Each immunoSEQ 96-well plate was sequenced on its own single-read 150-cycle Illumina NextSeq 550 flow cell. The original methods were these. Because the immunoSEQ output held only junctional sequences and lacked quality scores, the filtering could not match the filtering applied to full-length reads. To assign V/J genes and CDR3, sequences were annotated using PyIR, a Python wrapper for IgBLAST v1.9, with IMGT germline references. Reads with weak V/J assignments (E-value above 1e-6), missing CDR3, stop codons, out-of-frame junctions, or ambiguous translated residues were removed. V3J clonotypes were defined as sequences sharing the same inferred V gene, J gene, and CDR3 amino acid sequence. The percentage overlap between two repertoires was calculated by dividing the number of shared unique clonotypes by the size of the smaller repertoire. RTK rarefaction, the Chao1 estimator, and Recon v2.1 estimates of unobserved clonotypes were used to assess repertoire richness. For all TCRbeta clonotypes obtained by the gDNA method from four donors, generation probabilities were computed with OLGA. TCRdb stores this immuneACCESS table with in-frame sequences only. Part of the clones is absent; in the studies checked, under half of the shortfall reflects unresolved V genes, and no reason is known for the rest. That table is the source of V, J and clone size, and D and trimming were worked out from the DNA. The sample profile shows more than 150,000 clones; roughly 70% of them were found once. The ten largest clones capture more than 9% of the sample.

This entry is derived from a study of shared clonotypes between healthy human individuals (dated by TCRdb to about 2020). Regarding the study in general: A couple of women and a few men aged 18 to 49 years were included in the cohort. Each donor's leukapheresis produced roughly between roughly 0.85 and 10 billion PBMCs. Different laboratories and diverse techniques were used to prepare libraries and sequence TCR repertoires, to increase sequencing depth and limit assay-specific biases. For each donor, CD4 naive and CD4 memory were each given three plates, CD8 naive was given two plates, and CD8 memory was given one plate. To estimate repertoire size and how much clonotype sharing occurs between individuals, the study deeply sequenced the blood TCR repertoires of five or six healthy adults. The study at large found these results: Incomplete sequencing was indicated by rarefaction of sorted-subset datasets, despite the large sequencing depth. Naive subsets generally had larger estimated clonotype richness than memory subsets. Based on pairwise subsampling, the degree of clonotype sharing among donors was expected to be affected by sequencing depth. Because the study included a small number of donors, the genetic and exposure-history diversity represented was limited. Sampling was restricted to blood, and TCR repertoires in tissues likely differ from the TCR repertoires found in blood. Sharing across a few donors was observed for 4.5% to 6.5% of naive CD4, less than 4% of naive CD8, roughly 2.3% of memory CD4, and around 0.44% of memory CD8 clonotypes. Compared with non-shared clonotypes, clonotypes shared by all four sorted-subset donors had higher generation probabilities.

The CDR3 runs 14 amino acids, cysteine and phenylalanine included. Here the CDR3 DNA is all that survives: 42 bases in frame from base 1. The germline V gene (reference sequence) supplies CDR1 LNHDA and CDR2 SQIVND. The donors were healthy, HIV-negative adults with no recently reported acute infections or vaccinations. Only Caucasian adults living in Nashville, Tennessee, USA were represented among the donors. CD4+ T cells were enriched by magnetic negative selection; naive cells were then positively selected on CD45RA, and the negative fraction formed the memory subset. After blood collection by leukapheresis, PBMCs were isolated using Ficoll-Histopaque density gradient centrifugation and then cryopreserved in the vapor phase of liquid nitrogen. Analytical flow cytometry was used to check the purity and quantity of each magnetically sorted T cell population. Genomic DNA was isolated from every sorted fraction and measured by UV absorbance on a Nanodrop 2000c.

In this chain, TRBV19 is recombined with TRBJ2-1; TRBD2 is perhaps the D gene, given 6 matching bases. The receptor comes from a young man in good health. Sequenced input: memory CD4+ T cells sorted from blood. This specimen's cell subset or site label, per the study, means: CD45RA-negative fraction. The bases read TGTGCGAGTCAAGGGTGGGGGGACTACAATGAGCAGTTCTTC. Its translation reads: CASQGWGDYNEQFF.